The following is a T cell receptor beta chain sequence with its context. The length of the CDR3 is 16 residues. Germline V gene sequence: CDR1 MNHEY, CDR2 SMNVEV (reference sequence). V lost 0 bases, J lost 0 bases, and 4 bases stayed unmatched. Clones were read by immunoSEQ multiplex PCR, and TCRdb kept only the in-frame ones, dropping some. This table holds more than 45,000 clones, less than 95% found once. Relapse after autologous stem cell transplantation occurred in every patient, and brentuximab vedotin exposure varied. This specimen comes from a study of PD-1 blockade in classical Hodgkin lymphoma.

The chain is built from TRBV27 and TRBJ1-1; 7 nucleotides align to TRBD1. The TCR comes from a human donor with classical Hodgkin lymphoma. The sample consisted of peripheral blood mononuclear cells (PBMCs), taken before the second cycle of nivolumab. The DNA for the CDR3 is TGTGCCAGCAGTTTATCCGCCAGGGGGGTGAACACTGAAGCTTTCTTT. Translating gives CASSLSARGVNTEAFF.